Presented here are 20 T cell receptor beta chains from one specimen sequenced in a study of Graves' ophthalmopathy and Graves' hyperthyroidism. The authors amplified TCR beta CDR3 regions, and they did so from RNA transcripts for repertoire sequencing. HTBI primers were used in a first-round RT-PCR, which preceded a second-round multiplex PCR. A single record per CDR3 protein comes from TCRdb applying MiXCR to the multiplex PCR reads. The table has over 650,000 distinct CDR3 sequences, more than 40% seen once. What was sequenced was peripheral blood. These receptors came from an adult man with Graves' ophthalmopathy.

The chain carries TRBV30 and TRBJ1-1; no firm D call. Germline assignment: CDR1 GTSNPN and CDR2 SVGIG (reference sequence). V shed 3 bases and J shed 3 bases, with 2 bases lying between them. The CDR3 is 10 amino acids. The CDR3 DNA is TGTGCCTGGAGGCACACTGAAGCTTTCTTT. Its protein product is CAWRHTEAFF.

The rearrangement links TRBV29-1 to TRBJ2-7; 9 bases line up with TRBD1. Germline lookup yields CDR1 SQVTM and CDR2 ANQGSEA. The CDR3 sequence is 14 residues long. The trim removed 4 bases at V and 7 bases at J, leaving 11 bases unmatched. The chain's CDR3 is CSVVVRDRVQEQYF. CDR3 DNA: TGCAGCGTTGTGGTCCGGGACAGGGTCCAGGAGCAGTACTTC.

In its sample, this clonotype was seen many times. The chain recombines TRBV6-5 with TRBJ1-2; 7 bases agree with TRBD1. CDR1 is MNHEY, CDR2 SVGAGI, per germline. J gave up 2 bases and V 6 bases, and 6 bases lay outside the gene matches. The CDR3 has 14 residues. The CDR3 DNA sequence: TGTGCCAGCAGACTCAGGGGGGGCAACTATGGCTACACCTTC. It encodes CASRLRGGNYGYTF.

The chain recombines TRBV9 with TRBJ1-2; tentatively, D is TRBD1 (5 bases). V gave up 0 bases and J gave up 3 bases, with 9 bases separating them. This CDR3 comprises 14 residues. Germline V CDR1 and CDR2: SGDLS, YYNGEE. The CDR3 is CASSVGAGHYGYTF. For the CDR3, the DNA is TGTGCCAGCAGCGTAGGAGCAGGGCACTATGGCTACACCTTC.

Notes on this clonotype: This may stem from a read error, because a much larger clone lies one nucleotide away. The CDR3 does not end in the conserved phenylalanine or tryptophan, so this is likely a read error. V and J are TRBV5-8 and TRBJ1-1, with D uncertain. Germline CDR1 reads SGHTS; CDR2 reads YDEGEE. Trimming removed 2 bases at V and 10 bases at J, with 15 bases between. The CDR3 totals 13 residues. DNA of the CDR3: TGTGCCAGCAGCTTCCAAGTGGAAGCGGGAGCTTTCCTT. This gives the protein CASSFQVEAGAFL.

Here the CDR3 DNA reads TGTGCCAGCAGATCCGGACAGGGAGGTTCCTACGAGCAGTACTTC. Amino acids: CASRSGQGGSYEQYF. The genes are TRBV10-3 and TRBJ2-7; 8 bases line up with TRBD1. The CDR3 is 15 amino acids. J was trimmed by 1 base and V by 10 bases; bases with no gene match: 12. Germline V lookup: CDR1 ENHRY, CDR2 SYGVKD.

The J gene is TRBJ1-1, the V gene TRBV19, with 10 nucleotides matching TRBD1. J lost 3 bases, V lost 2 bases, and 9 bases had no gene match. Germline loops: CDR1 LNHDA, CDR2 SQIVND (reference sequence). The CDR3 totals 17 residues. For the CDR3, the DNA is TGTGCCAGTAGTATAATCGTCAGACAGGGGGCGGACACTGAAGCTTTCTTT. It translates to CASSIIVRQGADTEAFF.

This clonotype was seen a few times. Its ends do not fully match the called genes, so a read error is possible. The genes are TRBV10-3 and TRBJ2-2; the match to TRBD1 covers 8 bases. The CDR3 length is 17 residues. From germline, CDR1 is ENHRY and CDR2 SYGVKD. The DNA for the CDR3 is TGTGCCAGCAGTGTACATGACAGGGGAGGGAACACCGGGGAGCTGTTTTTT. Amino acid sequence: CASSVHDRGGNTGELFF.

This clonotype was recorded many times. The CDR3 loop is CASSLDGTGASEQYF. CDR3 coding DNA: TGTGCCAGCAGCTTAGATGGGACAGGTGCTTCCGAGCAGTACTTC. The chain carries TRBV7-9 and TRBJ2-7; 8 positions match TRBD1. CDR1 and CDR2 from the germline V gene are SEHNR and FQNEAQ (reference sequence). V was clipped by 1 base and J by 6 bases; unmatched bases: 8. The CDR3 sequence is 15 residues long.

CDR3 nucleotides: TGTGCCAGCAGTGAAAGAGGCGGGGAGCTGTTTTTT. Translating it yields CASSERGGELFF. This rearrangement joins TRBV2 to TRBJ2-2; D remains unclear. V lost 2 bases and J lost 7, with 5 bases in between. Germline CDR1 and CDR2: SNHLY and FYNNEI. The CDR3 consists of 12 residues.

In this sample, this clonotype turned up a few times. This rearrangement joins TRBV7-8 to TRBJ1-1; no firm D call. Germline-derived CDR1 and CDR2 are SGHVS and FQNEAQ. Trimming took off 1 base at V and 1 base at J, with 10 bases between the two ends. CDR3 length equals 15 residues. The CDR3 region has the DNA TGTGCCAGCAGCTTAGAAGTCGGGTGGAACACTGAAGCTTTCTTT. Its translation is CASSLEVGWNTEAFF. The entire variable domain, with the rest obtained from reference TRBV7-8 and TRBJ1-1, is as follows: GAGVSQSPRYKVAKRGQDVALRCDPISGHVSLFWYQQALGQGPEFLTYFQNEAQLDKSGLPSDRFFAERPEGSVSTLKIQRTQQEDSAVYLCASSLEVGWNTEAFFGQGTRLTVV.

J is TRBJ1-4 and V is TRBV9; possible D gene TRBD1, 6 bases. Per the germline V gene, CDR1 is SGDLS and CDR2 is YYNGEE. Trimming cost V 4 bases and J 8 bases, with 12 bases left between them. The CDR3 totals 13 residues. The CDR3 protein is CASSLGQPEKLFF. CDR3 bases: TGTGCCAGCAGCTTGGGACAACCGGAAAAACTGTTTTTT.

Ten or more counts support this clonotype. V and J are TRBV7-8 and TRBJ1-4; D gene ambiguous. CDR3 length: 15 residues. Germline lookup yields CDR1 SGHVS and CDR2 FQNEAQ. V lost 0 bases and J 5 bases, leaving 10 bases between the germline ends. CDR3 region: CASSLAGRKNEKLFF. The CDR3 DNA reads TGTGCCAGCAGCTTAGCAGGCCGCAAAAATGAAAAACTGTTTTTT. Looking up the rest from reference TRBV7-8 and TRBJ1-4 gives the full variable domain: GAGVSQSPRYKVAKRGQDVALRCDPISGHVSLFWYQQALGQGPEFLTYFQNEAQLDKSGLPSDRFFAERPEGSVSTLKIQRTQQEDSAVYLCASSLAGRKNEKLFFGSGTQLSVL.

The table lists this clonotype with many counts. The chain couples TRBV10-3 to TRBJ1-2, with D hard to call. The V gene's germline CDR1 is ENHRY and CDR2 SYGVKD. Trimming cost V 2 bases and J 0 bases, with 10 bases left between them. The length of the CDR3 is 15 residues. The CDR3 sequence: CAISELVLANYGYTF. CDR3 bases: TGTGCCATCAGTGAGCTGGTCTTAGCTAACTATGGCTACACCTTC.

V and J are TRBV12-3 or TRBV12-4 and TRBJ1-4; maybe TRBD1 (6 bases). The length of the CDR3 is 14 residues. Trimming left V 3 bases short and J 6 bases short, with 11 bases between. CDR3 protein: CASSFRGPDEKLFF. CDR3 DNA sequence: TGTGCCAGCAGTTTCAGGGGACCCGATGAAAAACTGTTTTTT.

This clonotype was counted a few times. A read error may account for a junction end that differs from germline. J is TRBJ1-6 and V is TRBV10-3, with D uncertain. CDR1 and CDR2 (germline): ENHRY, SYGVKD. This CDR3 is built from 16 residues. CDR3 bases: TGTGCCAGCAGTCTAAACTGGGATGGCCTAAATTCACCCCTCCACTTT. It codes for CASSLNWDGLNSPLHF.

This clonotype was detected ten times or more. This chain links TRBV9 with TRBJ1-6; 9 nucleotides align to TRBD1. The CDR3 is 15 residues long. Germline V gene data show CDR1 as SGDLS and CDR2 as YYNGEE. J gave up 7 bases and V 4 bases, and 6 bases lay outside the gene matches. CDR3 sequence: CASSPPGTGNSPLHF. CDR3 nucleotide sequence: TGTGCCAGCAGCCCGCCCGGGACAGGGAATTCACCCCTCCACTTT.

There are many counts of this clonotype. The chain has TRBV7-8 and TRBJ2-2, with D possibly being TRBD2 (6 bases). This CDR3 has 16 residues. The V gene lost 2 bases and the J gene lost 0 bases, with 10 bases spanning the gap. Germline CDR1 is SGHVS and CDR2 is FQNEAQ. The CDR3 loop is CASSLRAGTNTGELFF. CDR3 sequence (DNA): TGTGCCAGCAGCTTAAGGGCGGGAACGAACACCGGGGAGCTGTTTTTT. Full variable domain (rest looked up from reference TRBV7-8 and TRBJ2-2): GAGVSQSPRYKVAKRGQDVALRCDPISGHVSLFWYQQALGQGPEFLTYFQNEAQLDKSGLPSDRFFAERPEGSVSTLKIQRTQQEDSAVYLCASSLRAGTNTGELFFGEGSRLTVL.

This clonotype was detected only a few times. The chain joins TRBV5-1 to TRBJ1-2, with 8 bases aligning to TRBD1. The germline V gene has CDR1 SGHRS and CDR2 YFSETQ. The V segment lost 5 bases and the J segment 2 bases; nucleotides outside the gene matches: 8. This CDR3 comprises 15 residues. The CDR3 nucleotides read TGCGCCAGCAGGCTGGACAGGGCAAGCAACTATGGCTACACCTTC. It is translated as CASRLDRASNYGYTF.

A few counts support this clonotype. The V gene is TRBV6-2 or TRBV6-3, the J gene TRBJ1-1; D possibly corresponds to TRBD1 (6 bases). This CDR3 comprises 15 residues. Germline assignment: CDR1 MNHEY and CDR2 SVGEGT. Trimming removed 0 bases from V and 1 base from J, with 9 bases in between. CDR3 in DNA: TGTGCCAGCAGTTACTCGGGGGCACCGAACACTGAAGCTTTCTTT. As protein: CASSYSGAPNTEAFF.